This TCR beta chain was sequenced in a study of T cell responses to AZD1222 COVID-19 vaccine. The CDR3 extends over 16 amino acids. V was pared by 0 bases and J by 1 base, with 11 bases between. Germline loops: CDR1 SGHTS, CDR2 YDEGEE. Assay used: immunoSEQ multiplex PCR; TCRdb lists only in-frame clones, some missing. The table records around 180,000 clones, about 91% of them present only once. Sequenced material: peripheral blood, taken on day 0 of AZD1222 vaccination. The rearrangement uses TRBV5-8 and TRBJ2-1; D not resolved. This TCR came from an adult in good health. For the CDR3, the DNA is TGTGCCAGCAGCTTGGAACGAGCCGTGTCCTACAATGAGCAGTTCTTC. Protein sequence: CASSLERAVSYNEQFF.